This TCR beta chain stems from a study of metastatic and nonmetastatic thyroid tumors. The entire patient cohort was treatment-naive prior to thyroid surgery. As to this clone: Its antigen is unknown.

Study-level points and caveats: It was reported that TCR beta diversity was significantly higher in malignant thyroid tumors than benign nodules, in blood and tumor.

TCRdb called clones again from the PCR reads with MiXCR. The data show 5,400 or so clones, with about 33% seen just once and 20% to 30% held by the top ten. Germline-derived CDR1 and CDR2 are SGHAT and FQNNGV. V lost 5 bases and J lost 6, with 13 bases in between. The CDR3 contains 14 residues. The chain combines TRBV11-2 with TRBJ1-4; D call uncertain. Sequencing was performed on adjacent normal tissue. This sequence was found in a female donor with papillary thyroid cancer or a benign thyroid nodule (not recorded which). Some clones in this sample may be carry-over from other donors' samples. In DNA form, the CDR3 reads TGTGCCAGCAGCCCCCGCCGCTGGGATGAAAAACTGTTTTTT. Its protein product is CASSPRRWDEKLFF.